The 11 T cell receptor beta chains below all came from one sample that was sequenced in a study of T cell responses to AZD1222 COVID-19 vaccine. This table comes from immunoSEQ multiplex PCR, and its TCRdb copy is limited to in-frame clones, with some not included. Of about 120,000 clones listed, 85% to 95% were seen once; the top ten hold 4% to 6%. This specimen consisted of peripheral blood, obtained 28 days after the second AZD1222 dose. Source of these receptors: an adult who received the AZD1222 COVID-19 vaccine.

This rearrangement joins TRBV5-1 to TRBJ2-2, with a weak D call TRBD1 (6 bases). Per the germline V gene, CDR1 is SGHRS and CDR2 is YFSETQ. V shed 4 bases and J shed 2 bases, with 9 bases lying between them. This CDR3 has 14 amino acids. The CDR3 loop is CASSKDSNTGELFF. The CDR3 bases are TGCGCCAGCAGCAAGGACAGTAACACCGGGGAGCTGTTTTTT.

The rearrangement joins TRBV6-5 to TRBJ1-2, with D maybe TRBD1 (6 bases). The ends were cut back, 6 bases at V and 8 bases at J, with 16 bases in the middle. Germline loops: CDR1 MNHEY, CDR2 SVGAGI. The CDR3 consists of 13 residues. The CDR3, as DNA: TGTGCCAGCAGAACAGGGACGGTTGGAGGCTACACCTTC. Translated, it gives CASRTGTVGGYTF.

This rearrangement joins TRBV10-2 to TRBJ1-6, with D uncertain. Germline assignment: CDR1 WSHSY and CDR2 SAAADI. The CDR3 contains 17 residues. V was pared by 4 bases and J by 0 bases, with 13 bases between. Here the CDR3 reads CASSVSQSSSYNSPLHF. CDR3 bases: TGCGCCAGCAGTGTAAGCCAGAGTAGCTCCTATAATTCACCCCTCCACTTT.

This sequence joins TRBV6-5 and TRBJ1-4; 7 bases are shared with TRBD1. The CDR3 is made up of 12 amino acids. After removal of 5 bases from V and 7 bases from J, the junction contained 1 base not matched to a gene. In germline, CDR1 is MNHEY, CDR2 SVGAGI. CDR3 sequence (DNA): TGTGCCAGCAGTACAGGGGTTGAAAAACTGTTTTTT. It codes for CASSTGVEKLFF.

In nucleotides, the CDR3 is TGTGCCAGTAGTAAGGGACAGGTGGCAGAAAAACTGTTTTTT. Its translation is CASSKGQVAEKLFF. The V call is TRBV19, the J call TRBJ1-4; TRBD1 matches 8 bases. CDR3 length equals 14 residues. J gave up 8 bases and V 4 bases, and 6 bases lay outside the gene matches. Germline CDR1 and CDR2: LNHDA and SQIVND (reference sequence).

V gene TRBV23-1 combines with J gene TRBJ1-2; 9 bases are a match to TRBD1. TRBV23-1 is sorted into the ORF group, with uncertain function. The V segment lost 3 bases and the J segment 5 bases; nucleotides outside the gene matches: 10. This CDR3 region has 16 residues. CDR3 protein: CASSQLLGTGRYGYTF. CDR3 nucleotide sequence: TGCGCCAGCAGTCAGCTACTCGGGACAGGGAGGTATGGCTACACCTTC.

J is TRBJ1-1 and V is TRBV27; no definite D call. The V gene lost 4 bases and the J gene lost 11 bases, with 14 bases spanning the gap. In germline, CDR1 is MNHEY, CDR2 SMNVEV (reference sequence). This CDR3 is 12 amino acids long. CDR3 protein: CASSSLGSRAFF. In DNA form, the CDR3 reads TGTGCCAGCAGTTCCCTCGGGTCCCGGGCTTTCTTT.

The V gene is TRBV6-1, the J gene TRBJ2-7; D not resolved. Germline lookup yields CDR1 MNHNS and CDR2 SASEGT. The CDR3 sequence is 11 residues long. Trimming took 1 base from V and 5 from J, leaving 3 bases between them. The CDR3 DNA is TGTGCCAGCAGTGAAGACGACGAGCAGTACTTC. It yields the protein CASSEDDEQYF.

This clone was counted a single time. This chain connects TRBV12-3 or TRBV12-4 to TRBJ2-5, with D tentatively TRBD2 (5 bases). The CDR3 runs to 12 residues. With 3 bases removed from V and 4 bases from J, the gap between germline ends came to 6 bases. DNA for the CDR3: TGTGCCAGCAGTTTGCGGGTAGAGACCCAGTACTTC. Its translation is CASSLRVETQYF.

This rearrangement joins TRBV5-4 to TRBJ1-1; tentatively, D is TRBD1 (5 bases). V was clipped by 4 bases and J by 1 base, with 14 bases between them. There are 15 residues in the CDR3. Germline V gives CDR1 SGHNT, CDR2 YYREEE (reference sequence). The CDR3 region is CASSRQRGRNTEAFF. The DNA for the CDR3 is TGTGCCAGCAGCCGACAGAGGGGAAGGAACACTGAAGCTTTCTTT.

This chain connects TRBV5-1 to TRBJ1-5, with D perhaps matching TRBD1 (5 bases). With 0 bases removed from V and 9 bases from J, the gap between germline ends came to 16 bases. Germline assignment: CDR1 SGHRS and CDR2 YFSETQ. The CDR3 length is 15 residues. The CDR3 is CASSLEGWGIGPQHF. In nucleotides, the CDR3 is TGCGCCAGCAGCTTGGAGGGGTGGGGGATTGGGCCCCAGCATTTT.